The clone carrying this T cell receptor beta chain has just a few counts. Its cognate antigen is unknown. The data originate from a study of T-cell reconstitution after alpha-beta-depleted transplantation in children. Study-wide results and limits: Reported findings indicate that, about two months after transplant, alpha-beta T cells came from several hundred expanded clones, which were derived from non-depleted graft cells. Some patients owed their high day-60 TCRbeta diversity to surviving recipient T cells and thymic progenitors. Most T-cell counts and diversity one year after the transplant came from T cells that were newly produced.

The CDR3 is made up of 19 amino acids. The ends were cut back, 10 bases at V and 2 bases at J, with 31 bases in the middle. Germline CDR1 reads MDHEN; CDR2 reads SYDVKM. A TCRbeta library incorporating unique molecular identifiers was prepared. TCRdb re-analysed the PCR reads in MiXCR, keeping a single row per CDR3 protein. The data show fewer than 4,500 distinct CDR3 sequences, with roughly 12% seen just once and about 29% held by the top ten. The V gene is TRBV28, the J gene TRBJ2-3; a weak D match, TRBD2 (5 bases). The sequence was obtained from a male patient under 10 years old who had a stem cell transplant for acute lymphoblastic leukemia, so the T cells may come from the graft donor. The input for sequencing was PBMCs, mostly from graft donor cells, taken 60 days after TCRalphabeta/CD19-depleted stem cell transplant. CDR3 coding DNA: TGTGCCATGGGCCCCGGGCCTAGCTGGGCAGGATTAATCACAGATACGCAGTATTTT. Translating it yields CAMGPGPSWAGLITDTQYF.